These 27 T cell receptor beta chains were sequenced from one sample in a study of blood T cell repertoires in COVID-19. Data came from immunoSEQ multiplex PCR; TCRdb stores just in-frame clones and leaves some out. The data show about 49,000 clones, under 90% seen once. The specimen was peripheral blood. Receptor source: a woman older than 75 with COVID-19, enrolled during active disease.

This clone was counted once. This chain joins TRBV10-2 and TRBJ2-7; TRBD2 agrees at 9 bases. Trimming removed 7 bases from V and 6 bases from J; junction bases left unmatched: 10. The germline V gene encodes CDR1 WSHSY and CDR2 SAAADI. The CDR3 has 14 amino acids. The CDR3 DNA reads TGCGCCAGCACACCCGGGACTAGCACATCCGAGCAGTACTTC. It is translated as CASTPGTSTSEQYF.

This clone was seen a single time. The rearrangement links TRBV28 to TRBJ1-2; TRBD1 matches 11 bases. CDR1 is MDHEN, CDR2 SYDVKM, per germline. This CDR3 has 17 residues. Trimming at V came to 6 bases and at J to 4 bases, leaving 13 bases not matched to a gene. The chain's CDR3 is CASRNGQGAIIRYGYTF. CDR3 bases: TGTGCCAGCAGGAACGGACAGGGGGCAATTATCCGCTATGGCTACACCTTC.

The chain employs TRBV7-9 and TRBJ2-3; 10 bases map to TRBD1. The CDR3 is 14 amino acids. Trimming removed 5 bases from V and 4 bases from J; junction bases left unmatched: 3. Germline V gene data show CDR1 as SEHNR and CDR2 as FQNEAQ (reference sequence). The CDR3, as DNA: TGTGCCAGCAGCGTAGGACAGGGGGCAGATACGCAGTATTTT. Translating it yields CASSVGQGADTQYF.

V and J are TRBV28 and TRBJ2-7; 9 nucleotides match TRBD1. The CDR3 is 15 residues long. Germline values: CDR1 MDHEN, CDR2 SYDVKM. Losses at the gene ends were 6 bases for V and 5 bases for J; bases not matched to a gene: 11. CDR3 sequence reads: CASRNRDRVFNEQYF. In DNA form, the CDR3 reads TGTGCCAGCAGGAACCGGGACAGGGTTTTTAACGAGCAGTACTTC.

The rearrangement links TRBV5-1 to TRBJ2-3; TRBD1 matches at 11 bases. Germline CDR1 SGHRS, CDR2 YFSETQ. This CDR3 has 14 amino acids. With 4 bases clipped from V and 9 bases from J, the junction kept 7 bases outside the gene matches. The CDR3 DNA sequence: TGCGCCAGCAGCCGTGGACAGGGGGCTTACACGCAGTATTTT. Residues: CASSRGQGAYTQYF.

This chain joins TRBV28 and TRBJ2-3, with 10 positions matching TRBD2. Germline-derived CDR1 and CDR2 are MDHEN and SYDVKM. J gave up 3 bases and V 5 bases, and 8 bases lay outside the gene matches. The CDR3 is 16 residues long. The CDR3 coding sequence is TGTGCCAGCAGTCCCCCCCTAGCGGGAGCAACAGATACGCAGTATTTT. Encoded protein: CASSPPLAGATDTQYF.

This clone appeared once. The chain uses TRBV3-1 (or the pseudogene TRBV3-2) and TRBJ2-1, with D maybe TRBD1 (5 bases). Trimming cost V 4 bases and J 8 bases, with 21 bases left between them. The CDR3 is 16 residues long. The germline CDR1 and CDR2 sequences are LGHDT and YNNKEL (reference sequence). CDR3 loop: CASSPPPGSAIHEQFF. The CDR3, as DNA: TGTGCCAGCAGCCCTCCCCCAGGGTCCGCTATCCATGAGCAGTTCTTC.

The chain is built from TRBV2 and TRBJ2-2; TRBD2 aligns across 7 bases. The V gene's germline CDR1 is SNHLY and CDR2 FYNNEI. Trimming at V came to 10 bases and at J to 5 bases, leaving 10 bases not matched to a gene. The CDR3 sequence is 14 residues long. The CDR3, as DNA: TGTGCCACAAAGCGGGAAGGTGTGACCGGGGAGCTGTTTTTT. It codes for CATKREGVTGELFF.

The genes are TRBV13 and TRBJ2-3; 14 nucleotides agree with TRBD2. Germline V CDR1 and CDR2: PRHDT, FYEKMQ (reference sequence). The J segment lost 4 bases and the V segment lost 5 bases, leaving 8 bases of the junction unmatched. CDR3 size: 17 residues. The DNA of the CDR3 is TGTGCCAGCAGCCCCCAGGGGACTAGCGGGGGCCCAGATACGCAGTATTTT. It encodes CASSPQGTSGGPDTQYF.

The CDR3 DNA reads TGTGCCAGCAGTTCCCCCGGTTCGTTGGCAGGGACTGGCGGGAGGTCCATTCCAGGGACCCAGTACTTC. Its translation: CASSSPGSLAGTGGRSIPGTQYF. The chain carries TRBV28 and TRBJ2-5; 8 bases are a match to TRBD2. Per germline, CDR1 MDHEN and CDR2 SYDVKM. CDR3 length: 23 residues. J was trimmed by 7 bases and V by 4 bases; bases with no gene match: 35.

The rearrangement uses TRBV7-2 and TRBJ1-1; TRBD1 matches 7 bases. In germline, CDR1 is SGHTA, CDR2 FQGNSA. The CDR3 length is 13 residues. Here the CDR3 reads CVGRQGVNTEAFF. CDR3 bases: TGTGTCGGGCGACAGGGTGTGAACACTGAAGCTTTCTTT.

V gene TRBV4-1 combines with J gene TRBJ2-7; possibly TRBD1 for D (5 bases). CDR3 length equals 15 residues. Deletions cut 1 base from V and 2 bases from J, with 12 bases between. Germline lookup yields CDR1 MGHRA and CDR2 YSYEKL. DNA for the CDR3: TGCGCCAGCAGCCAAGGGGCTGGGGCGGCCTACGAGCAGTACTTC. It translates to CASSQGAGAAYEQYF.

The V gene is TRBV2, the J gene TRBJ1-4; 7 positions match TRBD1. V lost 0 bases and J lost 10; bases outside the gene matches: 5. Germline V gene data show CDR1 as SNHLY and CDR2 as FYNNEI. The CDR3 consists of 14 residues. The CDR3 bases are TGTGCCAGCAGTGAAGCCGGGACAGCTGCAAAACTGTTTTTT. Translated: CASSEAGTAAKLFF. Complete variable domain (other parts from reference TRBV2 and TRBJ1-4): EPEVTQTPSHQVTQMGQEVILRCVPISNHLYFYWYRQILGQKVEFLVSFYNNEISEKSEIFDDQFSVERPDGSNFTLKIRSTKLEDSAMYFCASSEAGTAAKLFFGSGTQLSVL.

This chain joins TRBV23-1 and TRBJ2-7; 7 bases are shared with TRBD1. TRBV23-1 is noted as an ORF with a role that remains uncertain. The V segment lost 0 bases and the J segment 0 bases; nucleotides outside the gene matches: 2. This CDR3 is 15 amino acids long. CDR3 in amino acids: CASSQSPGGSYEQYF. The DNA for the CDR3 is TGCGCCAGCAGTCAATCCCCAGGGGGCTCCTACGAGCAGTACTTC.

This rearrangement joins TRBV30 to TRBJ2-5; D is possibly TRBD1 (6 bases). This CDR3 spans 11 amino acids. Germline CDR1 and CDR2: GTSNPN and SVGIG (reference sequence). Between the trimmed V and J ends, which lost 0 bases and 13 bases, there was a span of 12 bases. This CDR3 is CAWSVLDSRYF. For the CDR3, the DNA is TGTGCCTGGAGTGTACTGGACAGTCGGTACTTC.

The V and J genes are TRBV30 and TRBJ2-7; weak D call: TRBD2 (6 bases). Germline values: CDR1 GTSNPN, CDR2 SVGIG (reference sequence). This CDR3 has 18 amino acids. The V gene lost 7 bases and the J gene lost 0 bases, with 28 bases spanning the gap. CDR3 loop: CASRLRWNRTTNSYEQYF. DNA of the CDR3: TGTGCCTCGCGTCTACGATGGAACAGGACTACCAACTCCTACGAGCAGTACTTC.

The J gene is TRBJ1-2, the V gene TRBV28; TRBD1 agrees at 7 bases. CDR3 length: 14 amino acids. After removal of 5 bases from V and 7 bases from J, the junction contained 10 bases not matched to a gene. Germline assignment: CDR1 MDHEN and CDR2 SYDVKM. This CDR3 is CASSIEGAFGGYTF. The CDR3 DNA sequence: TGTGCCAGCAGTATAGAGGGGGCCTTCGGTGGCTACACCTTC.

The chain joins TRBV3-1 (or the pseudogene TRBV3-2) to TRBJ2-1, with TRBD2 matching over 15 bases. After removal of 4 bases from V and 7 bases from J, the junction contained 2 bases not matched to a gene. CDR1 is LGHDT and CDR2 is YNNKEL in the germline V gene (reference sequence). The CDR3 spans 15 residues. This CDR3 is CASSLGLAGGNEQFF. Written as DNA, the CDR3 is TGTGCCAGCAGCCTGGGACTAGCGGGAGGAAATGAGCAGTTCTTC.

The genes are TRBV24-1 and TRBJ1-6; the D is unclear. Germline V CDR1 and CDR2: KGHDR, SFDVKD. CDR3 length: 15 amino acids. V was trimmed by 4 bases and J by 10 bases, leaving 16 bases between them. The chain's CDR3 is CATSDATLTASPLHF. Here the CDR3 DNA reads TGTGCCACCAGTGACGCCACACTAACCGCGTCACCCCTCCACTTT.

This clone was recorded only once. The chain combines TRBV4-1 with TRBJ2-2, with 9 bases identical to TRBD1. Germline V CDR1 and CDR2: MGHRA, YSYEKL. Trimming took 5 bases from V and 7 from J; bases not matched to a gene: 11. This CDR3 comprises 16 residues. This chain's CDR3 is CASSDRDRVMGGELFF. The CDR3 DNA follows: TGCGCCAGCAGCGACCGGGACAGGGTTATGGGCGGGGAGCTGTTTTTT.

This clone has just a few counts. The chain carries TRBV9 and TRBJ2-2; 7 bases map to TRBD2. This CDR3 contains 17 residues. Germline assignment: CDR1 SGDLS and CDR2 YYNGEE. Trimming cost V 0 bases and J 0 bases; bases outside gene matches: 5. This CDR3 is CASSVARLAANTGELFF. The CDR3 nucleotides read TGTGCCAGCAGCGTAGCGAGACTAGCCGCGAACACCGGGGAGCTGTTTTTT.

This sequence joins TRBV19 and TRBJ2-1; TRBD2 matches at 13 bases. The CDR3 runs to 22 residues. The germline CDR1 and CDR2 sequences are LNHDA and SQIVND (reference sequence). V lost 6 bases to trimming and J lost 0 bases; unmatched junction nucleotides: 20. CDR3 loop: CASREQGGWGLAGSSSYNEQFF. CDR3 bases: TGTGCCAGTAGAGAACAGGGCGGTTGGGGACTAGCGGGATCCAGCTCCTACAATGAGCAGTTCTTC.

This chain uses TRBV6-2 or TRBV6-3 with TRBJ2-7, with D possibly TRBD1 on 6 matching bases. V lost 4 bases and J lost 7, with 20 bases in between. This CDR3 has 15 amino acids. From germline, CDR1 is MNHEY and CDR2 SVGEGT. The chain's CDR3 is CASSLSYGQTLEQYF. CDR3 nucleotides: TGTGCCAGCAGTTTGAGTTATGGACAGACTTTGGAGCAGTACTTC.

The CDR3: CASSEARGELGQYF. DNA of the CDR3: TGTGCCAGCAGTGAAGCGCGCGGGGAATTAGGGCAGTACTTC. This chain connects TRBV6-1 to TRBJ2-7; TRBD2 might be the D (6 bases). The V end lost 0 bases, the J end lost 9 bases, and 15 bases lay between the germline ends. Looked up from germline, CDR1 is MNHNS and CDR2 is SASEGT. The CDR3 covers 14 residues.

This rearrangement joins TRBV3-1 (or the pseudogene TRBV3-2) to TRBJ2-7; 9 nucleotides align to TRBD2. The CDR3 contains 16 residues. J was trimmed by 6 bases and V by 4 bases; bases with no gene match: 13. Germline V lookup: CDR1 LGHDT, CDR2 YNNKEL (reference sequence). The CDR3 reads CASSPWTSVRSSEQYF. The CDR3 DNA is TGTGCCAGCAGCCCCTGGACTAGCGTAAGGTCAAGCGAGCAGTACTTC.

V is TRBV28 and J is TRBJ2-7; 7 positions agree with TRBD1. The ends lost 5 bases at V and 3 bases at J; junction bases unmatched: 10. The germline V gene has CDR1 MDHEN and CDR2 SYDVKM. The CDR3 covers 15 residues. The CDR3 bases are TGTGCCAGCAGTAACTTGAGGGGGCCCTACTACGAGCAGTACTTC. Its protein is CASSNLRGPYYEQYF.

This chain connects TRBV6-5 to TRBJ1-3, with 7 positions matching TRBD1. Germline V lookup: CDR1 MNHEY, CDR2 SVGAGI. Germline trimming cut 7 bases from V and 7 bases from J; bases unmatched to any gene: 10. The CDR3 length is 14 residues. CDR3 residues: CASTRTGSYNTIYF. The CDR3 nucleotides read TGTGCCAGCACCCGGACAGGATCATACAACACCATATATTTT.